These 24 T cell receptor beta chains originate from one sample sequenced in a study of CD8 T cells in ankylosing spondylitis. Findings and limits, study-wide: Roughly 8 highly homologous variants formed a TCR beta motif that appeared characteristic of ankylosing spondylitis blood.

TCRdb redid the calling of the 5' RACE reads with MiXCR, one entry per CDR3 protein. Of 500,000 to 650,000 distinct CDR3 sequences listed, approximately 5.3% are singletons. The antigens for these receptors are not known. Sequenced: blood, either unsorted or a sorted T cell fraction (not recorded which). The receptor source for this set is a male donor with ankylosing spondylitis.

This clonotype was observed many times. The rearrangement joins TRBV27 to TRBJ1-4, with 8 bases identical to TRBD1. The CDR3 runs 14 residues. With V trimmed by 8 bases and J by 4 bases, 6 bases remained unmatched. Germline assignment: CDR1 MNHEY and CDR2 SMNVEV (reference sequence). CDR3 region: CASGRTGFNEKLFF. DNA of the CDR3: TGTGCCAGCGGAAGGACAGGGTTTAATGAAAAACTGTTTTTT.

This clonotype has a count of ten or more. CDR3 amino acids: CASSQEGVGRLTEAFF. The CDR3 nucleotides read TGTGCCAGCAGCCAAGAGGGCGTCGGGAGACTCACTGAAGCTTTCTTT. The V and J genes are TRBV14 and TRBJ1-1; the D is unclear. The V and J ends lost 0 bases and 4 bases respectively, with 15 bases between them. CDR3 length equals 16 residues. CDR1 is SGHDN and CDR2 is FVKESK in the germline V gene.

This clonotype was counted ten times or more. This chain connects TRBV20-1 to TRBJ1-5; D perhaps matches TRBD1 (5 bases). V lost 6 bases, J lost 3 bases, and 12 bases lay in between. There are 13 residues in the CDR3. Per germline, CDR1 DFQATT and CDR2 SNEGSKA (reference sequence). Here the CDR3 DNA reads TGCAGTGCGCAGGGTTTCTTCAATCAGCCCCAGCATTTT. Its translation is CSAQGFFNQPQHF.

The sample holds many counts of this clonotype. The rearrangement uses TRBV4-2 and TRBJ2-7; D is perhaps TRBD2 (7 bases). The V gene's germline CDR1 is LGHNA and CDR2 YNFKEQ. The CDR3 runs 14 residues. The V end lost 4 bases, the J end lost 8 bases, and 18 bases lay between the germline ends. The CDR3 nucleotides are TGTGCCAGCAGCCTCACGGGGGCGGGGGAGAAGCAGTACTTC. It is translated as CASSLTGAGEKQYF.

This clonotype was observed a handful of times. V is TRBV2 and J is TRBJ1-1; TRBD1 agrees at 9 bases. The CDR3 spans 14 residues. Germline lookup yields CDR1 SNHLY and CDR2 FYNNEI. Losses at the gene ends were 8 bases for V and 11 bases for J; bases not matched to a gene: 15. CDR3 sequence: CASQGNRGLSGAFF. The CDR3 DNA sequence: TGTGCCAGCCAAGGGAACAGGGGGCTAAGTGGGGCTTTCTTT.

This clonotype has a count of ten or more. The chain links TRBV5-1 to TRBJ1-6; no clear D. This CDR3 comprises 13 residues. The V gene lost 3 bases and the J gene lost 6 bases, with 7 bases spanning the gap. Per the germline V gene, CDR1 is SGHRS and CDR2 is YFSETQ. CDR3 coding DNA: TGCGCCAGCAGCTGGGAGACTAATTCACCCCTCCACTTT. It codes for CASSWETNSPLHF.

This sequence joins TRBV10-1 and TRBJ2-1, with 13 bases lining up with TRBD2. Germline-derived CDR1 and CDR2 are WNHNN and SYGVQD (reference sequence). J gave up 9 bases and V 6 bases, and 5 bases lay outside the gene matches. The CDR3 length is 14 residues. CDR3: CASSRTSGSGEQFF. CDR3 DNA: TGCGCCAGCAGCAGGACTAGCGGGAGTGGTGAGCAGTTCTTC.

J is TRBJ2-2 and V is TRBV7-9; the match to TRBD2 covers 8 bases. The ends lost 5 bases at V and 0 bases at J; junction bases unmatched: 5. Germline-derived CDR1 and CDR2 are SEHNR and FQNEAQ (reference sequence). The length of the CDR3 is 16 residues. CDR3 loop: CASSTELAANTGELFF. Written as DNA, the CDR3 is TGTGCCAGCAGCACTGAACTAGCGGCGAACACCGGGGAGCTGTTTTTT. The full variable domain, in which reference TRBV7-9 and TRBJ2-2 provide the parts outside the CDR3, is DTGVSQNPRHKITKRGQNVTFRCDPISEHNRLYWYRQTLGQGPEFLTYFQNEAQLEKSRLLSDRFSAERPKGSFSTLEIQRTEQGDSAMYLCASSTELAANTGELFFGEGSRLTVL.

This clonotype was found many times. V is TRBV4-2 and J is TRBJ1-3, with D possibly TRBD1 on 5 matching bases. Germline V gene lookup returns CDR1 LGHNA and CDR2 YNFKEQ. The germline V and J ends were trimmed by 0 bases and 2 bases, with 11 bases remaining between them. The CDR3 is made up of 16 amino acids. CDR3 sequence: CASSQEGHAPGNTIYF. For the CDR3, the DNA is TGTGCCAGCAGCCAAGAAGGACATGCTCCTGGAAACACCATATATTTT.

This clonotype showed up many times. The V and J genes are TRBV20-1 and TRBJ2-1; TRBD2 might be the D (5 bases). The CDR3 is made up of 14 amino acids. Trimming cost V 6 bases and J 0 bases, with 12 bases left between them. CDR1 is DFQATT, CDR2 SNEGSKA, per germline (reference sequence). CDR3 sequence: CSALSRDSYNEQFF. The CDR3 DNA reads TGCAGTGCCCTGTCTCGGGACTCCTACAATGAGCAGTTCTTC.

This clonotype showed up many times. The chain joins TRBV4-1 to TRBJ2-5; TRBD2 might be the D (5 bases). V lost 8 bases and J lost 4, with 14 bases in between. The CDR3 has 13 amino acids. The V gene's germline CDR1 is MGHRA and CDR2 YSYEKL. Here the CDR3 DNA reads TGCGCCAGCCCAAGTATAGGAGGAGAGACCCAGTACTTC. Translated: CASPSIGGETQYF.

This clonotype was detected ten times or more. This chain links TRBV5-1 with TRBJ2-4; possibly TRBD1 or TRBD2 for D (5 bases each). V was pared by 0 bases and J by 4 bases, with 14 bases between. The CDR3 spans 16 residues. Germline loops: CDR1 SGHRS, CDR2 YFSETQ. CDR3 in DNA: TGCGCCAGCAGCTTGGGGGGGATATTCCTAAAAAACATTCAGTACTTC. This translates into CASSLGGIFLKNIQYF.

This clonotype was seen many times. V usage is TRBV12-3 or TRBV12-4 and J usage is TRBJ2-3, with 7 nucleotides matching TRBD2. There are 15 residues in the CDR3. Trimming cost V 2 bases and J 2 bases; bases outside gene matches: 4. The CDR3 bases are TGTGCCAGCAGTTTATGGGGGGGTGACACAGATACGCAGTATTTT. Amino acids: CASSLWGGDTDTQYF.

The chain joins TRBV2 to TRBJ1-6, with 7 bases that match TRBD1. Germline values: CDR1 SNHLY, CDR2 FYNNEI. CDR3 length: 15 amino acids. J gave up 8 bases and V 3 bases, and 7 bases lay outside the gene matches. The CDR3 region is CASSEVRDSHSPLHF. CDR3 sequence (DNA): TGTGCCAGCAGTGAGGTGCGGGACAGTCATTCACCCCTCCACTTT.

This clonotype was counted only a few times. The V and J genes are TRBV19 and TRBJ1-4, with TRBD1 matching over 8 bases. V lost 6 bases and J lost 7; bases outside the gene matches: 7. In germline, CDR1 is LNHDA, CDR2 SQIVND (reference sequence). The CDR3 runs 14 residues. The CDR3 spells CASRTRQGTEKLFF. CDR3 DNA sequence: TGTGCCAGTAGGACCCGACAGGGGACTGAAAAACTGTTTTTT.

This clonotype came up many times. The rearrangement uses TRBV12-3 or TRBV12-4 and TRBJ1-2; 7 bases align to TRBD1. The trim removed 7 bases at V and 5 bases at J, leaving 10 bases unmatched. CDR3 size: 14 residues. CDR3 loop: CASTSGGIIYGYTF. Written as DNA, the CDR3 is TGTGCCAGCACCTCAGGGGGTATAATATATGGCTACACCTTC.

The chain is built from TRBV20-1 and TRBJ2-7, with D possibly matching TRBD2 (6 bases). CDR1 DFQATT and CDR2 SNEGSKA come from the germline V gene (reference sequence). The CDR3 has 11 amino acids. The CDR3: CSTRETYEQYF. In DNA form, the CDR3 reads TGCAGCACCCGGGAGACCTACGAGCAGTACTTC.

This clonotype was seen ten or more times. The gene calls are TRBV5-1 and TRBJ2-5, with a possible D match to TRBD1 (5 bases). The V end was cut by 0 bases, the J end by 2 bases, with 8 bases between. Per germline, CDR1 SGHRS and CDR2 YFSETQ. CDR3 length: 14 residues. The CDR3, as DNA: TGCGCCAGCAGCTTGGGACAGATACAAGAGACCCAGTACTTC. The encoded protein is CASSLGQIQETQYF.

This clonotype was found many times. The chain uses TRBV6-1 and TRBJ1-2, with 9 bases aligning to TRBD1. CDR1 and CDR2 from the germline V gene are MNHNS and SASEGT. The V segment lost 5 bases and the J segment 4 bases; nucleotides outside the gene matches: 8. This CDR3 contains 15 residues. The CDR3: CASSPGQGLGYGYTF. The CDR3, as DNA: TGTGCCAGCAGTCCGGGACAGGGTTTGGGCTATGGCTACACCTTC.

This clonotype has at least ten counts. The chain links TRBV6-2 or TRBV6-3 to TRBJ2-2; the match to TRBD1 covers 7 bases. The CDR3 has 13 residues. The V and J ends lost 10 bases and 6 bases, in that order; junction bases with no gene match: 8. In germline, CDR1 is MNHEY, CDR2 SVGEGT. The CDR3 loop reads CATKTGYAGELFF. The CDR3 bases are TGTGCCACCAAGACAGGGTATGCCGGGGAGCTGTTTTTT.

This clonotype appeared many times. V gene TRBV28 combines with J gene TRBJ1-2, with D possibly matching TRBD1 (5 bases). The CDR3 runs 13 residues. With 0 bases removed from V and 3 bases from J, the gap between germline ends came to 5 bases. Germline-derived CDR1 and CDR2 are MDHEN and SYDVKM. CDR3 DNA sequence: TGTGCCAGCAGTTTATGGGGGGACTATGGCTACACCTTC. Translation gives CASSLWGDYGYTF.

V usage is TRBV18 and J usage is TRBJ2-5; D uncertain. The CDR3 runs to 13 residues. From germline, CDR1 is KGHSH and CDR2 LQKENI. Trimming stripped 2 bases from V and 7 bases from J, with 11 bases between. The CDR3 protein is CASSPSDPRTQYF. In DNA form, the CDR3 reads TGTGCCAGCTCACCATCCGACCCCCGGACCCAGTACTTC.

This clonotype occurred a few times. The chain employs TRBV4-2 and TRBJ2-5; D ambiguous. The CDR3 is 14 residues long. The germline V gene has CDR1 LGHNA and CDR2 YNFKEQ. V lost 1 base to trimming and J lost 5 bases, with 11 bases between them. CDR3 DNA: TGTGCCAGCAGCCAAGGAGGACGGTCGGAGACCCAGTACTTC. Translating it yields CASSQGGRSETQYF.

This clonotype was counted at least ten times. The rearrangement uses TRBV5-1 and TRBJ1-2, with D possibly TRBD1 on 5 matching bases. Germline CDR1 reads SGHRS; CDR2 reads YFSETQ. This CDR3 comprises 13 residues. Trimming pared 3 bases from V and 3 bases from J, leaving 9 bases between. The CDR3: CASSSGRYYGYTF. The CDR3 DNA reads as TGCGCCAGCAGCTCGGGACGGTACTATGGCTACACCTTC.